The table lists the clone carrying this T cell receptor (beta chain) with a few counts. Its antigen is as yet unknown. The ends lost 6 bases at V and 10 bases at J; junction bases unmatched: 10. CDR1 is KGHSH, CDR2 LQKENI, per germline. The CDR3 runs 14 residues. As it was prepared, the TCRbeta library received unique molecular identifiers. MiXCR was run by TCRdb on the PCR reads, yielding one entry per CDR3 protein. This table holds a few hundred thousand distinct CDR3 sequences, 25% to 30% found once. The data stem from a study of T-cell reconstitution after alpha-beta-depleted transplantation in children. Study outcomes and limitations: Some patients owed their high day-60 TCRbeta diversity to surviving recipient T cells and thymic progenitors. About two months after transplant, alpha-beta T cells reportedly came from several hundred expanded graft clones. After one year, T-cell counts and TCRbeta diversity mostly came from new T cells.

This specimen consisted of PBMCs, obtained before TCRalphabeta/CD19-depleted stem cell transplant. V gene TRBV18 combines with J gene TRBJ2-1, with 9 bases aligning to TRBD2. The source is a boy younger than two with Wiskott-Aldrich syndrome, due to receive a stem cell transplant. The CDR3 coding sequence is TGTGCCAGCTCGCCCTCGACTAGCGGCGGAGAGCAGTTCTTC. Its translation: CASSPSTSGGEQFF.